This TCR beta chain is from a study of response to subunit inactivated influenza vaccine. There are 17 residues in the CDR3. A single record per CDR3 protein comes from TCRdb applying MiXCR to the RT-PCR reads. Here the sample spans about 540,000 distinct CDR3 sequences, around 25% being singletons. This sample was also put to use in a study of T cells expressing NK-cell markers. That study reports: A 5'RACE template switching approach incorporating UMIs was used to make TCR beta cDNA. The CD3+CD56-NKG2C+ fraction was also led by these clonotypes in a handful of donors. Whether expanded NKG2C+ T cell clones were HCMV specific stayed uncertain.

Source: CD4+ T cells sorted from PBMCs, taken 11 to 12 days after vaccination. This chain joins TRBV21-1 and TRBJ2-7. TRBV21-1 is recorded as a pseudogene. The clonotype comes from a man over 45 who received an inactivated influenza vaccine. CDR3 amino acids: CASSSIPRRNLSYEQYF. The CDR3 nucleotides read TGTGCCAGCAGCAGCATCCCCAGGAGAAACCTTTCCTACGAGCAGTACTTC.